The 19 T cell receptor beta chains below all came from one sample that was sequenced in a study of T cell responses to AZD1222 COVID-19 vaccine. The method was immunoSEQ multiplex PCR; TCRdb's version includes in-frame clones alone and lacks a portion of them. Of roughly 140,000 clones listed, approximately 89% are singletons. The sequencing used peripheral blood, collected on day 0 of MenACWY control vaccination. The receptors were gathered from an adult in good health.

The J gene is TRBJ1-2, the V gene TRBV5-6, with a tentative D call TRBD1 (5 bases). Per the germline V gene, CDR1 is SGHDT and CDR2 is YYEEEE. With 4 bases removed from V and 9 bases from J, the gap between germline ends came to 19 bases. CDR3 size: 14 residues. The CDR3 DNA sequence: TGTGCCAGCAGCGGGGCTGGCAGGCGGCACAGCTACACCTTC. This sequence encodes CASSGAGRRHSYTF.

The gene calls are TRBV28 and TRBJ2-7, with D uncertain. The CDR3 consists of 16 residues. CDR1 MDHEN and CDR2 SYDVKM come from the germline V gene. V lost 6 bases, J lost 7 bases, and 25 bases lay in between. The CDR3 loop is CASSSPYGGLPEEQYF. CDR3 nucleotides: TGTGCCAGCAGCTCCCCTTATGGTGGCCTCCCCGAAGAGCAGTACTTC.

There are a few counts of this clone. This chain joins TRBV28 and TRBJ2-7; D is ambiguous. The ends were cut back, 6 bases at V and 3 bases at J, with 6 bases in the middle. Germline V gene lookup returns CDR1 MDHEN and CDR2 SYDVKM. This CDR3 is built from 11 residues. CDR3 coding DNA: TGTGCCAGCAGCTTAAACTACGAGCAGTACTTC. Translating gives CASSLNYEQYF.

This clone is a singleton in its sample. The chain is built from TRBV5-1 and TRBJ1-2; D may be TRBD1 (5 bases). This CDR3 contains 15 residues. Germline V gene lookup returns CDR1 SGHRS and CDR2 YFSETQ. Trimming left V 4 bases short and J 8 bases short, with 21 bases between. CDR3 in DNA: TGCGCCAGCAGCCCAGTTACGGGACGACCAGGGGGCTACACCTTC. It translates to CASSPVTGRPGGYTF.

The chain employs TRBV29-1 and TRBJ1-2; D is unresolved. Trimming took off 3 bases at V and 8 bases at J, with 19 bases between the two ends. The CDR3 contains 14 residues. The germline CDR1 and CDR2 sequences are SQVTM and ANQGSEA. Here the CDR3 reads CSVERVGSPEGYTF. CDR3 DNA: TGCAGCGTTGAGAGGGTCGGGAGCCCGGAAGGCTACACCTTC.

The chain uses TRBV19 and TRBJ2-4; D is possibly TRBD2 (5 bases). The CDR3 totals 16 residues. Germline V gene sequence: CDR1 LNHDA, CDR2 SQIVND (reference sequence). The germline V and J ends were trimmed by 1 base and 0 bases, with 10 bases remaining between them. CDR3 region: CASSIGGHLAKNIQYF. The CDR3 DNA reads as TGTGCCAGTAGTATAGGAGGGCATTTAGCCAAAAACATTCAGTACTTC.

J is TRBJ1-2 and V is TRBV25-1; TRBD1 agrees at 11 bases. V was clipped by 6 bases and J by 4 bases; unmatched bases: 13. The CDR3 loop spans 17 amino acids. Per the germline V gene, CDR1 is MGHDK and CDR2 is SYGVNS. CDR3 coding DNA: TGTGCCAGCAGCCTCGAGGGACAGGGGGGAACGATCTATGGCTACACCTTC. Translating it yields CASSLEGQGGTIYGYTF.

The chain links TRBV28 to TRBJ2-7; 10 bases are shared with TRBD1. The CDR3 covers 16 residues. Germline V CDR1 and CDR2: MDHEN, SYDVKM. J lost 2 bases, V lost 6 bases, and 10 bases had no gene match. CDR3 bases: TGTGCCAGCAGGGATGGATGGACAGGGGGTACCTACGAGCAGTACTTC. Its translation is CASRDGWTGGTYEQYF.

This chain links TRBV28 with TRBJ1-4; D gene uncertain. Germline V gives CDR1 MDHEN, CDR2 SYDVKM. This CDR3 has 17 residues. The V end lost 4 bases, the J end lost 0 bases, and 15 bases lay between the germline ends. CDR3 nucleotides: TGTGCCAGCAGTTCGCGGTCGACTCCTGCAACTAATGAAAAACTGTTTTTT. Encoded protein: CASSSRSTPATNEKLFF.

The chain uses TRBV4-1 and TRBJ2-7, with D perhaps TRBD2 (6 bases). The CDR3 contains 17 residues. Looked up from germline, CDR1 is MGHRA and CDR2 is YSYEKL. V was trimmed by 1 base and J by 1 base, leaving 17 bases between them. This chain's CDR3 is CASSQGRAAGRSYEQYF. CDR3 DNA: TGCGCCAGCAGCCAAGGCCGAGCGGCGGGACGGTCCTACGAGCAGTACTTC.

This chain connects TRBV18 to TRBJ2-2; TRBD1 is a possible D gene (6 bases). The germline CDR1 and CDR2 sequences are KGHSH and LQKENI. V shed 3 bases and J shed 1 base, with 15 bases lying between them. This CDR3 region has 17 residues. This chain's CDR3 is CASSPLRGTKNTGELFF. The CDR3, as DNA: TGTGCCAGCTCACCCCTAAGGGGGACCAAGAACACCGGGGAGCTGTTTTTT. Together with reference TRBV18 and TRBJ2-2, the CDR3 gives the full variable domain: NAGVMQNPRHLVRRRGQEARLRCSPMKGHSHVYWYRQLPEEGLKFMVYLQKENIIDESGMPKERFSAEFPKEGPSILRIQQVVRGDSAAYFCASSPLRGTKNTGELFFGEGSRLTVL.

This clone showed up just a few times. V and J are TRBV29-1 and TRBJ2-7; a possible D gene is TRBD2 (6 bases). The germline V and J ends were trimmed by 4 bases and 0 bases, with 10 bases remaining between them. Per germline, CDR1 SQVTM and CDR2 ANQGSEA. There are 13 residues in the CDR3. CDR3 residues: CSVGGTYSYEQYF. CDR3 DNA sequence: TGCAGCGTTGGGGGGACTTACTCCTACGAGCAGTACTTC.

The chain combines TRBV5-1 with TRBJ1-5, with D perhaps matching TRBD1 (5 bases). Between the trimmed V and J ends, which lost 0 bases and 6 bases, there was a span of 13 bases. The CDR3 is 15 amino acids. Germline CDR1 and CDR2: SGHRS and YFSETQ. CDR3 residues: CASSLDSAGTQPQHF. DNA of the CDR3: TGCGCCAGCAGCTTGGATTCGGCAGGGACTCAGCCCCAGCATTTT.

The DNA of the CDR3 is TGCGCCAGCAGCTGGACTAGCGGGAGGTCGAACACCGGGGAGCTGTTTTTT. Its translation: CASSWTSGRSNTGELFF. The gene calls are TRBV5-1 and TRBJ2-2; 14 bases agree with TRBD2. CDR3 length: 17 amino acids. Germline trimming cut 3 bases from V and 0 bases from J; bases unmatched to any gene: 1. Germline V gene data show CDR1 as SGHRS and CDR2 as YFSETQ.

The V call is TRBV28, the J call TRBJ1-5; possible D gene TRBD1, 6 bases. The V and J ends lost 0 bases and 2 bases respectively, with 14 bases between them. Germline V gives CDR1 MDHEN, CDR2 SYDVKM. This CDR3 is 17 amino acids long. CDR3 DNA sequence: TGTGCCAGCAGTTTATGTTGGCAGGGGATCTGCAATCAGCCCCAGCATTTT. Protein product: CASSLCWQGICNQPQHF.

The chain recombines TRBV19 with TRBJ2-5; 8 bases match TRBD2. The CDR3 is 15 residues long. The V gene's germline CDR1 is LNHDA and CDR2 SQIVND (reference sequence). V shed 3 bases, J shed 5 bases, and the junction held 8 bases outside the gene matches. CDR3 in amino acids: CASSIAGGLFETQYF. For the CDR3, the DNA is TGTGCCAGTAGTATCGCGGGAGGCCTGTTCGAGACCCAGTACTTC.

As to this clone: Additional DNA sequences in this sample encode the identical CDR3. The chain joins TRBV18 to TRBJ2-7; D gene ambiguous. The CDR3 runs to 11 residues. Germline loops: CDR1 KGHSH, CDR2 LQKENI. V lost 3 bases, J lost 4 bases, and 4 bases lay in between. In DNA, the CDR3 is TGTGCCAGCTCACCCGGTTACGAGCAGTACTTC. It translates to CASSPGYEQYF.

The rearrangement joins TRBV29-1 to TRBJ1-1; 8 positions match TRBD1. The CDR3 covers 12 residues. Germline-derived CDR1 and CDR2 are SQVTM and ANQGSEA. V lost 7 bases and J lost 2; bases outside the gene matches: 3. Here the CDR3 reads CSGTGFNTEAFF. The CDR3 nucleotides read TGCAGCGGGACAGGGTTTAACACTGAAGCTTTCTTT.

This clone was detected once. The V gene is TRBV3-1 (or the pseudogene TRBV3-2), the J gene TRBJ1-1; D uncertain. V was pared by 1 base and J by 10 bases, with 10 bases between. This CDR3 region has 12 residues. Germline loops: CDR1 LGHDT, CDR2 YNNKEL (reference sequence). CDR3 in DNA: TGTGCCAGCAGCCAAGGAAGGGTAGCAGCTTTCTTT. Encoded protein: CASSQGRVAAFF.